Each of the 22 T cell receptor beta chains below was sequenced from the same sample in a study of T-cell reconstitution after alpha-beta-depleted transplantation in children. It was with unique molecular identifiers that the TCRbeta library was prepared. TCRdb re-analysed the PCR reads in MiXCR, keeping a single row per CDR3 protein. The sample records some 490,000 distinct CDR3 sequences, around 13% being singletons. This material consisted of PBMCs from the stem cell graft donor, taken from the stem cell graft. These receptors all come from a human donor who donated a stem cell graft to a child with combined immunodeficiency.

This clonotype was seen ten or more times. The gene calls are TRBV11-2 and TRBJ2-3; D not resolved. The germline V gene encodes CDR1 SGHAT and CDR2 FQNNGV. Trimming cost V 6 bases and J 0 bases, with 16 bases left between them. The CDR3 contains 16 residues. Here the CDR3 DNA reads TGTGCCAGCAGTACCCTCCGAGGCCGGAGCACAGATACGCAGTATTTT. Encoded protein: CASSTLRGRSTDTQYF.

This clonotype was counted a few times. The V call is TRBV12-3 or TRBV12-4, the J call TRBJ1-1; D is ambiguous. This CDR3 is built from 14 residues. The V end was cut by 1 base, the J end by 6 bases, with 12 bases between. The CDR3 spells CASSLETIPAEAFF. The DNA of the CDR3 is TGTGCCAGCAGTTTAGAGACTATTCCCGCTGAAGCTTTCTTT.

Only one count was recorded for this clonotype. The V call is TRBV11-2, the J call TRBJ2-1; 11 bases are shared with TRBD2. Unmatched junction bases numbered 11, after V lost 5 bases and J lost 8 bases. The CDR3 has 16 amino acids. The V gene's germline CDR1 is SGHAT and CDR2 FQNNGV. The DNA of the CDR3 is TGTGCCAGCAGCCTCCAGACTAGCGGGGATTTTCATGAGCAGTTCTTC. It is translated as CASSLQTSGDFHEQFF.

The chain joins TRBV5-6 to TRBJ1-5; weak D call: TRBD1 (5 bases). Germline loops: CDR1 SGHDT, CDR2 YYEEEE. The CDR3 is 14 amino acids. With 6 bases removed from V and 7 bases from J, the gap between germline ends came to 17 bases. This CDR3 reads CASTRRGLGQPQHF. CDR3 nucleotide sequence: TGTGCCAGCACCAGAAGGGGTTTGGGGCAGCCCCAGCATTTT.

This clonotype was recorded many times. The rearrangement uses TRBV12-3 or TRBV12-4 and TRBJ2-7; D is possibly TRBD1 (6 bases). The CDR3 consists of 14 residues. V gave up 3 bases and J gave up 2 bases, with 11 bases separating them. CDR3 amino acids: CASSFRGWPYEQYF. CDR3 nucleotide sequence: TGTGCCAGCAGTTTCAGGGGATGGCCCTACGAGCAGTACTTC.

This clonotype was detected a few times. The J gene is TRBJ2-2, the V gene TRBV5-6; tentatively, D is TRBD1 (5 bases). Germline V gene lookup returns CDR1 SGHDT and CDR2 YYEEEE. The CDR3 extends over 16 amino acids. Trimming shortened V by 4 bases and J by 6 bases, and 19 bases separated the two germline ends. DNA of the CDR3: TGTGCCAGCAGCCCGGACATGCAAACGGGTTCCGGGGAGCTGTTTTTT. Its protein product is CASSPDMQTGSGELFF.

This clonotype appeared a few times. CDR3 sequence: CASSQVGTSGSSEQFF. As DNA, the CDR3 is TGTGCCAGCAGCCAAGTCGGGACTAGCGGGAGCAGTGAGCAGTTCTTC. The chain is built from TRBV3-1 and TRBJ2-1, with 14 bases lining up with TRBD2. The CDR3 is 16 residues long. Trimming removed 1 base from V and 9 bases from J; junction bases left unmatched: 5. Germline V gene sequence: CDR1 LGHDT, CDR2 YNNKEL (reference sequence).

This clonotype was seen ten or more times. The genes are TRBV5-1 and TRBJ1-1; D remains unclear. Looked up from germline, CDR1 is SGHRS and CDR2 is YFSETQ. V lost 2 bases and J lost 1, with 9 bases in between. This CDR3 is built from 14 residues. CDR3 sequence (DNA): TGCGCCAGCAGCTTAACCAGGAAGAACACTGAAGCTTTCTTT. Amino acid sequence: CASSLTRKNTEAFF.

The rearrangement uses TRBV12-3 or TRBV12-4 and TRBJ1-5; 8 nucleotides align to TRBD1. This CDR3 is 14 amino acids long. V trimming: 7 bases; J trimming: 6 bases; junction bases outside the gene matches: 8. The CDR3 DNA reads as TGTGCCAGCACCACACAGGGGGGAGGTCAGCCCCAGCATTTT. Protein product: CASTTQGGGQPQHF.

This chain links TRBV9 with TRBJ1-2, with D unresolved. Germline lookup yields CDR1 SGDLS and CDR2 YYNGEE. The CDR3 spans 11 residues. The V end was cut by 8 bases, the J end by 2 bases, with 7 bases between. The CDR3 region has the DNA TGTGCCAGTGAGAGAAACTATGGCTACACCTTC. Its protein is CASERNYGYTF.

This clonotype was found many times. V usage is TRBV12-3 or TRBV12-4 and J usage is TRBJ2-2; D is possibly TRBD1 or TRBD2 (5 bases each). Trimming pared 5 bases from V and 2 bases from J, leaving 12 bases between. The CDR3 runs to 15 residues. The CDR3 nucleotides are TGTGCCAGCAGTCCCCGGGACCCTAACACCGGGGAGCTGTTTTTT. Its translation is CASSPRDPNTGELFF.

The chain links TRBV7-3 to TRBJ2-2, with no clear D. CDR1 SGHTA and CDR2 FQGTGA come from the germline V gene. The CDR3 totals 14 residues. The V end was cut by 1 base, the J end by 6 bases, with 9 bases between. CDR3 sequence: CASSLSLVPGELFF. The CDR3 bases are TGTGCCAGCAGCTTAAGTTTAGTACCCGGGGAGCTGTTTTTT. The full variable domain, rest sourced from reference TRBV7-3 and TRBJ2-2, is GAGVSQTPSNKVTEKGKYVELRCDPISGHTALYWYRQSLGQGPEFLIYFQGTGAADDSGLPNDRFFAVRPEGSVSTLKIQRTERGDSAVYLCASSLSLVPGELFFGEGSRLTVL.

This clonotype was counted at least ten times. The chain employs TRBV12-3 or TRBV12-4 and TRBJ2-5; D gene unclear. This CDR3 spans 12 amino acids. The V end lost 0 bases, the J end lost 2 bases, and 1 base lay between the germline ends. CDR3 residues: CASSLAQETQYF. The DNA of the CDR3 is TGTGCCAGCAGTTTAGCTCAAGAGACCCAGTACTTC.

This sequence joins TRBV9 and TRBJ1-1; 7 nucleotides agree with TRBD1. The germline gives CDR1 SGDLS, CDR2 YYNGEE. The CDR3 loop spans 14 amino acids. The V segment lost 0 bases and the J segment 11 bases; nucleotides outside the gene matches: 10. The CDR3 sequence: CASSVDGQESKAFF. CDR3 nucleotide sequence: TGTGCCAGCAGCGTAGACGGACAGGAGTCGAAGGCTTTCTTT.

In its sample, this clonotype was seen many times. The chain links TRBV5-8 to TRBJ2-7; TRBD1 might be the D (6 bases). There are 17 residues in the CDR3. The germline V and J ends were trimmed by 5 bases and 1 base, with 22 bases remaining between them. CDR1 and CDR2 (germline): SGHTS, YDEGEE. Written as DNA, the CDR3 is TGTGCCAGCAGTCCAGGACAGTCACAAACCATATCCTACGAGCAGTACTTC. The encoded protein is CASSPGQSQTISYEQYF.

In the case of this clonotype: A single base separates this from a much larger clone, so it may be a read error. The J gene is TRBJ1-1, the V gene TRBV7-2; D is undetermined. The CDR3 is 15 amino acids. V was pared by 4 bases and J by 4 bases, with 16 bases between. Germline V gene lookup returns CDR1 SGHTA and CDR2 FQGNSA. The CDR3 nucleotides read TGTGCCAGCAGCTCCGGATTCCATCCGGGCACTGAAGCTTTCTTT. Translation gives CASSSGFHPGTEAFF.

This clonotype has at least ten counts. This chain's CDR3 is CASSRREGVRSYEQYF. The CDR3 region has the DNA TGTGCCAGCAGCCGACGTGAAGGGGTTAGGTCCTACGAGCAGTACTTC. The chain links TRBV5-4 to TRBJ2-7; D is possibly TRBD1 (5 bases). CDR1 and CDR2 from the germline V gene are SGHNT and YYREEE (reference sequence). The CDR3 spans 16 residues. V dropped 4 bases and J dropped 1 base, with 18 bases sitting between them.

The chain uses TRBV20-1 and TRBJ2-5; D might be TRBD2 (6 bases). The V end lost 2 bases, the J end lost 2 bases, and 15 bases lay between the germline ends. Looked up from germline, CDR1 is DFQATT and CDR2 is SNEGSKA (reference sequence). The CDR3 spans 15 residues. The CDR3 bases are TGCAGTGCTAGACCTAGCGTCGAGCGTCAAGAGACCCAGTACTTC. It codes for CSARPSVERQETQYF.

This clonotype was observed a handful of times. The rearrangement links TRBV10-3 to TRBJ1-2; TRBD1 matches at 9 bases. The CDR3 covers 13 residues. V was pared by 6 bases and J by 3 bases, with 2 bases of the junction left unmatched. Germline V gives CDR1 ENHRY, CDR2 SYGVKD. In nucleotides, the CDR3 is TGTGCCATCAGACGGACAGGGGACTATGGCTACACCTTC. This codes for CAIRRTGDYGYTF.

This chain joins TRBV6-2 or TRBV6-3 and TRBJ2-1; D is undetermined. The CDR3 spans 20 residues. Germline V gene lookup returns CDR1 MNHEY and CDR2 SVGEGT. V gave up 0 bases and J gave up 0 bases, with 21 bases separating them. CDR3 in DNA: TGTGCCAGCAGTTACTCCACAGCGCACCCCACCTCCGGCTCCTACAATGAGCAGTTCTTC. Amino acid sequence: CASSYSTAHPTSGSYNEQFF.

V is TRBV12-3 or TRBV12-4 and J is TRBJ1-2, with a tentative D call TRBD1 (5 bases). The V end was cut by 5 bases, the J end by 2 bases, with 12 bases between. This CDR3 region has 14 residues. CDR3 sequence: CASSPRTTNYGYTF. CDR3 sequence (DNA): TGTGCCAGCAGTCCTCGGACAACGAACTATGGCTACACCTTC.

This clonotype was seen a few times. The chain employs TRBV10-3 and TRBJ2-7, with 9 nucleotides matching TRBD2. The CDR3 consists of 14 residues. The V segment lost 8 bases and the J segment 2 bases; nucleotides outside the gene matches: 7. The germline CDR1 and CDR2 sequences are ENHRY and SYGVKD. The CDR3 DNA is TGTGCCATCGGGACTAGCCCTCAACCCTACGAGCAGTACTTC. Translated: CAIGTSPQPYEQYF.